A few counts support the clone carrying this T cell receptor beta chain. Original methodology: Cell counts per sample came from amplifying reference gene primers. Data came from immunoSEQ multiplex PCR; TCRdb stores just in-frame clones and leaves some out. V and J calls and clone size are as listed in that table; D and trimming were resolved from the DNA. The sample records 90,000 to 130,000 clones, 70% to 80% being singletons. This record comes from a study of blood T cell repertoires in COVID-19. Study in general: Spain, Italy and the United States supplied samples that represented acute and convalescent COVID-19. Nucleic acid was either cDNA or gDNA, and it came from T cells, B-cell-depleted T cells, or PBMCs.

V dropped 3 bases and J dropped 8 bases, with 10 bases sitting between them. Germline V gene lookup returns CDR1 GTSNPN and CDR2 SVGIG (reference sequence). CDR3 length: 11 amino acids. The sequence was obtained from a woman aged 55-70 years with acute or convalescent COVID-19. The specimen was peripheral blood. The V and J genes are TRBV30 and TRBJ1-1; no clear D gene. The chain's CDR3 is CAWREEIEAFF. CDR3 DNA: TGTGCCTGGAGAGAGGAAATCGAAGCTTTCTTT.